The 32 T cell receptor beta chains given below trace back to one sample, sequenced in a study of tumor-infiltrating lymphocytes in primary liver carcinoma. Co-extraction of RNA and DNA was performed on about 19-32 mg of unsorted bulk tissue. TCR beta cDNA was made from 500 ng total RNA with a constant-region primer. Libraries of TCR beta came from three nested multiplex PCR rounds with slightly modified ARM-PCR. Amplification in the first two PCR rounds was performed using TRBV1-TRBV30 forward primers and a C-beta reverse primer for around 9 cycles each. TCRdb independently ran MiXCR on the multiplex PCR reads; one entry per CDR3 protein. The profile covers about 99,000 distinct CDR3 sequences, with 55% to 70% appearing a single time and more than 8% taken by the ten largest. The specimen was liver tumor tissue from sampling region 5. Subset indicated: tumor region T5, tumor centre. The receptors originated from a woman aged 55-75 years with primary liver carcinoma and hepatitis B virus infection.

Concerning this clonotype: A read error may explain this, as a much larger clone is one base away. The DNA of the CDR3 is TGTGCCAGCAGTTTACAGGGGGCGGTGAGACCTGAAGCTTTCTTT. Protein: CASSLQGAVRPEAFF. The chain employs TRBV28 and TRBJ1-1; TRBD1 aligns across 8 bases. This CDR3 has 15 residues. CDR1 MDHEN and CDR2 SYDVKM come from the germline V gene. Trimming cost V 2 bases and J 6 bases; bases outside gene matches: 8.

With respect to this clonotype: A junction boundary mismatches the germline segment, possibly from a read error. For the CDR3, the DNA is TGCACCAGCAAAGGGGGTGGGGGACGGTACGATGAGCAGTTCTTC. It encodes CTSKGGGGRYDEQFF. The J gene is TRBJ2-1, the V gene TRBV4-1, with a weak D call TRBD1 (6 bases). CDR1 is MGHRA, CDR2 YSYEKL, per germline. The length of the CDR3 is 15 residues.

The CDR3 region has the DNA TGTGCCAGCACCTTGACAGGACCCTCTGGAAACACCATATATTTT. Its translation is CASTLTGPSGNTIYF. J is TRBJ1-3 and V is TRBV6-5; the D gene is possibly TRBD1 (6 bases). This CDR3 contains 15 residues. The V gene's germline CDR1 is MNHEY and CDR2 SVGAGI. Trimming shortened V by 7 bases and J by 0 bases, and 13 bases separated the two germline ends.

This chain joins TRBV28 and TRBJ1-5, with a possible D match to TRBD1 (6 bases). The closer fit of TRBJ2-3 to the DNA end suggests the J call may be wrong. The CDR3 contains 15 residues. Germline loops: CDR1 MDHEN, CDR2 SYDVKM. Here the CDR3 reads CASGSLQGGGQPQYF. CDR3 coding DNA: TGTGCCAGCGGATCGTTACAGGGTGGGGGTCAGCCCCAGTATTTT.

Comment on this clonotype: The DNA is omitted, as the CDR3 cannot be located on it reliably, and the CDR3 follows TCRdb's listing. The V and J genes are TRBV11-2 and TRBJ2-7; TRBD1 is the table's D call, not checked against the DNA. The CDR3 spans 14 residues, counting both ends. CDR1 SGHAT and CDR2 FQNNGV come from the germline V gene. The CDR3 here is CASSLVGTGIVLYF.

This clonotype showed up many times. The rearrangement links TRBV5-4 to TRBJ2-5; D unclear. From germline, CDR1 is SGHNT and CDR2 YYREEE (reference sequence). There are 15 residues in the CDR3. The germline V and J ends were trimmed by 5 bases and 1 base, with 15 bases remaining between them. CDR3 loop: CASRPETATQETQYF. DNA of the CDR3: TGTGCCAGCAGACCGGAAACGGCGACCCAAGAGACCCAGTACTTC. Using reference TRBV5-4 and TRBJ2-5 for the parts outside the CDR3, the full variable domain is ETGVTQSPTHLIKTRGQQVTLRCSSQSGHNTVSWYQQALGQGPQFIFQYYREEENGRGNFPPRFSGLQFPNYSSELNVNALELDDSALYLCASRPETATQETQYFGPGTRLLVL.

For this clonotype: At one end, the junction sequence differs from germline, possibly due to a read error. The CDR3 spells CASNYRENTEAFF. The CDR3 bases are TGTGCCAGCAATTACCGGGAGAACACTGAAGCCTTCTTT. This chain links TRBV6-2 or TRBV6-3 with TRBJ1-1, with D uncertain. This CDR3 region has 13 residues. The germline CDR1 and CDR2 sequences are MNHEY and SVGEGT.

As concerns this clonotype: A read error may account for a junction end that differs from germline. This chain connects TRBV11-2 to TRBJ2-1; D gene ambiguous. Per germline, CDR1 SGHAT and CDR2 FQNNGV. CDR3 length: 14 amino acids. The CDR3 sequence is CTSSLDGNCNEQFF. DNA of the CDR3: TGTACCAGCAGCTTAGATGGGAACTGCAATGAGCAATTCTTC.

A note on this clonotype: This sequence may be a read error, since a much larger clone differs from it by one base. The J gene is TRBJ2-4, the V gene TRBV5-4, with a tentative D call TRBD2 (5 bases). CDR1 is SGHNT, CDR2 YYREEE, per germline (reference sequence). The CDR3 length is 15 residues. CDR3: CDSSLAGSGKNIQYF. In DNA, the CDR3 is TGTGACAGCAGCTTGGCTGGGAGTGGTAAAAACATTCAGTACTTC.

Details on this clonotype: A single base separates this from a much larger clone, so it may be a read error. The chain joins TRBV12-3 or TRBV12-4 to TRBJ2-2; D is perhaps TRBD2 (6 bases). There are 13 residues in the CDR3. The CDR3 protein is CARSPEEGGELFF. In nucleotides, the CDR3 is TGTGCCCGCAGTCCAGAGGAGGGCGGGGAGCTGTTTTTT.

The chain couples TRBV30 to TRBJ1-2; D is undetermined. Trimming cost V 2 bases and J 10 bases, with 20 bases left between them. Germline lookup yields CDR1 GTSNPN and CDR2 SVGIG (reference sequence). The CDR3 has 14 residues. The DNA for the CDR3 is TGTGCCTGGAGTCTTGGTGGGGTACAGAGAGACTACACCTTC. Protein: CAWSLGGVQRDYTF. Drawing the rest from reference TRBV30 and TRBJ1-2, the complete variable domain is SQTIHQWPATLVQPVGSPLSLECTVEGTSNPNLYWYRQAAGRGLQLLFYSVGIGQISSEVPQNLSASRPQDRQFILSSKKLLLSDSGFYLCAWSLGGVQRDYTFGSGTRLTVV.

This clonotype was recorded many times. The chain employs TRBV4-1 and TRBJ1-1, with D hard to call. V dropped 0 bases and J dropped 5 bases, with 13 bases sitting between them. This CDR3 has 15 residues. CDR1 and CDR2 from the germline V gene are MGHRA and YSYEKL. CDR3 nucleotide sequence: TGCGCCAGCAGCCAAGATGCCGGACTGTCAACTGAAGCTTTCTTT. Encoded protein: CASSQDAGLSTEAFF.

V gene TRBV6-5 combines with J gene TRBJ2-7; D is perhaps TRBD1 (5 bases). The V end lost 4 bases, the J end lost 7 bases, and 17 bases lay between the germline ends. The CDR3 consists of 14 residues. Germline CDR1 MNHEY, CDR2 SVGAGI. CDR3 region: CASSLVPQGYEQYF. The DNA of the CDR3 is TGTGCCAGCAGTTTGGTTCCTCAGGGATATGAGCAGTACTTC.

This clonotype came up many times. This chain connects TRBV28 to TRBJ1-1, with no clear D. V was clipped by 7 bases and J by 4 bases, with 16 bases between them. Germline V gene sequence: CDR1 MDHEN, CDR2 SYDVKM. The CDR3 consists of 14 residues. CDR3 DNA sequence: TGTGCCAGCATGACCGGCAACCTGGGCACTGAAGCTTTCTTT. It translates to CASMTGNLGTEAFF. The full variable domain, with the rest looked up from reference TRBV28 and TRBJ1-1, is DVKVTQSSRYLVKRTGEKVFLECVQDMDHENMFWYRQDPGLGLRLIYFSYDVKMKEKGDIPEGYSVSREKKERFSLILESASTNQTSMYLCASMTGNLGTEAFFGQGTRLTVV.

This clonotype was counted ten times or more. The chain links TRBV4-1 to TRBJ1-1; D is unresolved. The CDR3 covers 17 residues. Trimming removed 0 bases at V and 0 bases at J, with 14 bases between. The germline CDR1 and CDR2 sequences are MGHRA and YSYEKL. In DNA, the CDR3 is TGCGCCAGCAGCCAAGACCCACGGAGAGCCTTGAACACTGAAGCTTTCTTT. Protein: CASSQDPRRALNTEAFF.

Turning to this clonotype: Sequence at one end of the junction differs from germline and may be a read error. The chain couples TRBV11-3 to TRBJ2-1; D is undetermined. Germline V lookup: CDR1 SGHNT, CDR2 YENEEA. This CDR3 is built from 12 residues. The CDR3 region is CVSSVGYNDQFF. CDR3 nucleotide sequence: TGTGTCAGCAGTGTGGGCTACAATGATCAGTTCTTC.

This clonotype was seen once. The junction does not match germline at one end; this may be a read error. CDR3 nucleotides: TGTGCCAGCAACCAAAACGGTGGGCTAGCTGAAAATGAGCAGTTCTTT. This gives the protein CASNQNGGLAENEQFF. This chain uses TRBV4-2 with TRBJ2-1; perhaps TRBD2 as D (5 bases). In germline, CDR1 is LGHNA, CDR2 YNFKEQ. This CDR3 has 16 amino acids.

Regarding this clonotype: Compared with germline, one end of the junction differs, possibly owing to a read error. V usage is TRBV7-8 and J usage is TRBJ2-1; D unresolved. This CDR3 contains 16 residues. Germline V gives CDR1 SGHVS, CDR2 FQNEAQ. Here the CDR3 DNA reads TGTGACAGCAGCTTACGTTTAGATAGCTCCTACAATGAGCGGTTCTTC. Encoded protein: CDSSLRLDSSYNERFF. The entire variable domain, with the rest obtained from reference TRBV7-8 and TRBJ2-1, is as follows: GAGVSQSPRYKVAKRGQDVALRCDPISGHVSLFWYQQALGQGPEFLTYFQNEAQLDKSGLPSDRFFAERPEGSVSTLKIQRTQQEDSAVYLCDSSLRLDSSYNERFFGPGTRLTVL.

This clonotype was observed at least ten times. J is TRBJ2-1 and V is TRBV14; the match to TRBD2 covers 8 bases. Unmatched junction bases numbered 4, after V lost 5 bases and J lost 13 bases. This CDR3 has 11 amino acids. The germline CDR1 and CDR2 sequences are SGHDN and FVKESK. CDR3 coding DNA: TGTGCCAGCAGCGAGGGACTAGTACAGTTCTTC. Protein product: CASSEGLVQFF.

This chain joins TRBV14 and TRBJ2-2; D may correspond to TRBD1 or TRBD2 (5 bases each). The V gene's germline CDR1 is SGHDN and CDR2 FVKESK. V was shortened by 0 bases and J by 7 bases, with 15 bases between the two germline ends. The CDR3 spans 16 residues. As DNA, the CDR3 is TGTGCCAGCAGCCAAGATCGGGGCGGCAACGTCGGGGAGCTGTTTTTT. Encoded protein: CASSQDRGGNVGELFF. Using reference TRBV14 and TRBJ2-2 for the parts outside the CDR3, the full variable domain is EAGVTQFPSHSVIEKGQTVTLRCDPISGHDNLYWYRRVMGKEIKFLLHFVKESKQDESGMPNNRFLAERTGGTYSTLKVQPAELEDSGVYFCASSQDRGGNVGELFFGEGSRLTVL.

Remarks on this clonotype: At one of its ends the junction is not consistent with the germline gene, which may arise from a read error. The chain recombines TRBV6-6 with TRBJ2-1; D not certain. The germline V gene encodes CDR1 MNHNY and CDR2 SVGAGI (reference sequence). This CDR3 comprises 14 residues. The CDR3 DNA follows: TGTGCCAGGAGGCCGTCGAGCTCCTACATTGAGCAGTTCTTC. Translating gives CARRPSSSYIEQFF.

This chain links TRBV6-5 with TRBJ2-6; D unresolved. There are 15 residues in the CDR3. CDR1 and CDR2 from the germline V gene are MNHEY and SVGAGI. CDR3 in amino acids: CTGSQTTSGANVLTF. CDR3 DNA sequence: TGTACCGGCAGTCAAACAACCTCTGGGGCCAACGTCCTGACTTTC.

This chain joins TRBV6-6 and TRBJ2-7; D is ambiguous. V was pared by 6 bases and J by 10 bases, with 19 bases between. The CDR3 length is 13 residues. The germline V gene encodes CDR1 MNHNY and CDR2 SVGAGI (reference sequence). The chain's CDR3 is CASSERLLFEQYF. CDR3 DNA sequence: TGTGCCAGCAGCGAGCGACTCCTGTTCGAACAGTACTTC.

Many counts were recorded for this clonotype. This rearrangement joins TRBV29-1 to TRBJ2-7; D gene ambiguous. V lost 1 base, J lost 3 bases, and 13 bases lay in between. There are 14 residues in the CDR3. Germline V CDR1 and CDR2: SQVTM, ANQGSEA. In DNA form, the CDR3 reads TGCAGCGTTGAAGGGGGTCGGTCGGGCTACGAGCAGTACTTC. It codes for CSVEGGRSGYEQYF.

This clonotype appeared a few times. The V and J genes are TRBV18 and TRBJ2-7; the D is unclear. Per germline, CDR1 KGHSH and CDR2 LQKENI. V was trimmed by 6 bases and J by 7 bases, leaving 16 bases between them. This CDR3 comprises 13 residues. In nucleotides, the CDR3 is TGTGCCAGCTCGCTCGGACGGAGCTTGGAGCAGTACTTC. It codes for CASSLGRSLEQYF.

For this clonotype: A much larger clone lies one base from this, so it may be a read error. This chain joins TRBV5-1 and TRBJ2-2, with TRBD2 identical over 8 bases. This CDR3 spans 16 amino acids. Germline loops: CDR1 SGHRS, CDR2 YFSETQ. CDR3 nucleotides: TGCGTCAGCAGAATGAATGCCGGGAGGGCCGACGGGGAGCTGTTTTTT. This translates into CVSRMNAGRADGELFF.

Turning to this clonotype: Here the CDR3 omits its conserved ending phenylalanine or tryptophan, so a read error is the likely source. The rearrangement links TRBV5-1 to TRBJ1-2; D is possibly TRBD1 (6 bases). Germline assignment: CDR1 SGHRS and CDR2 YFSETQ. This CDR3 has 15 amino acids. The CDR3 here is CVSSLSGTWGDGYTL. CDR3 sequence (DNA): TGCGTCAGCAGCTTGTCCGGGACATGGGGAGATGGCTACACCTTA.

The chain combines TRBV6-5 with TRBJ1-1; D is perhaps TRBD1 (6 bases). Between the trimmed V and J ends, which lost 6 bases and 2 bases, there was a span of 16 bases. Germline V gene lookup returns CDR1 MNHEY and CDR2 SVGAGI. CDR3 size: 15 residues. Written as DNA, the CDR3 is TGTGCCAGCAGCGTAGGGGGTCGAATAAACACTGAAGCTTTCTTT. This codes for CASSVGGRINTEAFF.

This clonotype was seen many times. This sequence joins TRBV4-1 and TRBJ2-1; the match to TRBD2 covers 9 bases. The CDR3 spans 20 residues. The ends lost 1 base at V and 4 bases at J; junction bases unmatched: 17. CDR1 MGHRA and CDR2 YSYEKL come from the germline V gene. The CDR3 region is CASSQADMTSGVRGYNEQFF. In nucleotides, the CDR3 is TGCGCCAGCAGCCAAGCCGATATGACTAGCGGAGTAAGGGGGTACAATGAGCAGTTCTTC.

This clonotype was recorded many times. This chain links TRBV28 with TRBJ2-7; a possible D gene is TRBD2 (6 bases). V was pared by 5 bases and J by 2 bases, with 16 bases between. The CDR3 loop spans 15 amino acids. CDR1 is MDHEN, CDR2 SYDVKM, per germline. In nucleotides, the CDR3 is TGTGCCAGCAGTCCGAATAGCGGCCCCACCTACGAGCAGTACTTC. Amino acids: CASSPNSGPTYEQYF.

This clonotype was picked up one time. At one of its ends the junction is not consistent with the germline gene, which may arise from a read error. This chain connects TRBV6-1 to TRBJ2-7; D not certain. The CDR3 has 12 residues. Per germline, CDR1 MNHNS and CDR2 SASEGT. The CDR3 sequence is CSSTSDSYEQYF. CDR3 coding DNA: TGTTCCAGCACCAGTGATTCCTACGAGCAATACTTC.

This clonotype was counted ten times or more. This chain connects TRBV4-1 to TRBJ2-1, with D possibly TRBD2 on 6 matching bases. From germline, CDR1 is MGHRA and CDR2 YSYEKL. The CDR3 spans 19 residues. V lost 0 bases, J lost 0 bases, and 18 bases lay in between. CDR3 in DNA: TGCGCCAGCAGCCAAGATCCCCGGGCGGGGCGTCTCTCCTACAATGAGCAGTTCTTC. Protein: CASSQDPRAGRLSYNEQFF.